One and the same sample provided the 22 T cell receptor beta chains below, sequenced in a study of beta chain features in type 1 diabetes. cDNA synthesis used the whole RNA isolate, giving expressed TCRB sequences. Only in-frame clones appear in the TCRdb table, and some are missing; sequencing was by immunoSEQ multiplex PCR. The data show about 340,000 clones, roughly 8% seen once. Source material: central memory CD4+ T cells from blood. The source is a woman in her late teens or twenties in good health.

This clone was counted a few times. Here the CDR3 reads CASSQGWTGNQPQHF. The CDR3 region has the DNA TGCGCCAGCAGCCAGGGTTGGACAGGGAACCAGCCCCAGCATTTT. The chain recombines TRBV4-3 with TRBJ1-5, with 8 bases identical to TRBD1. V lost 3 bases to trimming and J lost 7 bases; unmatched junction nucleotides: 8. The germline V gene has CDR1 LGHNA and CDR2 YSLEER. The CDR3 runs 15 residues.

This clone was observed a few times. The rearrangement links TRBV4-1 to TRBJ2-2, with a tentative D call TRBD2 (6 bases). With 0 bases removed from V and 8 bases from J, the gap between germline ends came to 16 bases. This CDR3 has 16 residues. Germline V gives CDR1 MGHRA, CDR2 YSYEKL. The CDR3 loop reads CASSQEPSGFSGELFF. In nucleotides, the CDR3 is TGCGCCAGCAGCCAAGAGCCGAGCGGGTTTAGTGGGGAGCTGTTTTTT.

The rearrangement joins TRBV7-2 to TRBJ2-7; D could derive from TRBD1 or TRBD2 (5 bases each). The V gene lost 5 bases and the J gene lost 2 bases, with 10 bases spanning the gap. The CDR3 covers 13 residues. Looked up from germline, CDR1 is SGHTA and CDR2 is FQGNSA. CDR3 DNA sequence: TGTGCCAGCAGCCTCATGGGGGCCTACGAGCAGTACTTC. Translation gives CASSLMGAYEQYF.

J is TRBJ1-1 and V is TRBV18; the match to TRBD1 covers 7 bases. CDR1 is KGHSH and CDR2 is LQKENI in the germline V gene. Trimming cost V 1 base and J 4 bases; bases outside gene matches: 6. The CDR3 length is 15 residues. The CDR3 protein is CASSPLPRQGTEAFF. In nucleotides, the CDR3 is TGTGCCAGCTCACCACTCCCGAGACAGGGCACTGAAGCTTTCTTT.

In this sample, this clone turned up many times. The chain employs TRBV9 and TRBJ2-5, with TRBD2 identical over 9 bases. This CDR3 has 16 residues. J lost 1 base, V lost 0 bases, and 4 bases had no gene match. The germline gives CDR1 SGDLS, CDR2 YYNGEE. The CDR3 sequence: CASSVGPSGIQETQYF. CDR3 nucleotide sequence: TGTGCCAGCAGCGTAGGCCCTAGCGGGATCCAAGAGACCCAGTACTTC.

This clone was found a few times. This chain connects TRBV5-4 to TRBJ2-5; 9 nucleotides agree with TRBD2. The CDR3 has 18 residues. Losses at the gene ends were 2 bases for V and 4 bases for J; bases not matched to a gene: 15. Germline-derived CDR1 and CDR2 are SGHNT and YYREEE (reference sequence). CDR3 nucleotides: TGTGCCAGCAGCTTATCGGGCTATGGCGGGAGGGCCAGAGAGACCCAGTACTTC. As protein: CASSLSGYGGRARETQYF.

The rearrangement joins TRBV4-1 to TRBJ2-6, with no clear D. Trimming took off 4 bases at V and 1 base at J, with 8 bases between the two ends. Looked up from germline, CDR1 is MGHRA and CDR2 is YSYEKL. The CDR3 totals 15 residues. Here the CDR3 reads CASSPLGSGANVLTF. Here the CDR3 DNA reads TGCGCCAGCAGCCCCCTGGGGTCTGGGGCCAACGTCCTGACTTTC.

The rearrangement links TRBV5-6 to TRBJ1-2; the match to TRBD1 covers 7 bases. V was clipped by 4 bases and J by 3 bases; unmatched bases: 9. This CDR3 region has 15 residues. Germline V gene data show CDR1 as SGHDT and CDR2 as YYEEEE. The CDR3 loop reads CASSRRGQIYYGYTF. The CDR3 DNA reads TGTGCCAGCAGCAGAAGGGGACAGATTTACTATGGCTACACCTTC.

This clone was seen a few times. This chain joins TRBV28 and TRBJ1-4, with unresolved D. V dropped 4 bases and J dropped 8 bases, with 8 bases sitting between them. Germline V gene lookup returns CDR1 MDHEN and CDR2 SYDVKM. The CDR3 spans 12 residues. As DNA, the CDR3 is TGTGCCAGCAGTTCTAGGCACGAAAAACTGTTTTTT. It yields the protein CASSSRHEKLFF.

This clone was recorded many times. The chain carries TRBV28 and TRBJ2-1, with D perhaps assigned TRBD1 or TRBD2 (5 bases each). Looked up from germline, CDR1 is MDHEN and CDR2 is SYDVKM. The CDR3 has 16 amino acids. V was cut by 8 bases and J by 7 bases, with 24 bases left in between. The CDR3 coding sequence is TGTGCCAGCTCGTCGGGTGGGACCCGTCGGGTGAATGAGCAGTTCTTC. It codes for CASSSGGTRRVNEQFF. Full variable domain (remainder filled in from reference TRBV28 and TRBJ2-1): DVKVTQSSRYLVKRTGEKVFLECVQDMDHENMFWYRQDPGLGLRLIYFSYDVKMKEKGDIPEGYSVSREKKERFSLILESASTNQTSMYLCASSSGGTRRVNEQFFGPGTRLTVL.

This clone was found many times. The chain recombines TRBV7-2 with TRBJ2-1; D is possibly TRBD2 (6 bases). The V end was cut by 4 bases, the J end by 5 bases, with 12 bases between. Germline CDR1 is SGHTA and CDR2 is FQGNSA. CDR3 length: 14 residues. The CDR3 DNA follows: TGTGCCAGCAGCTCGTGGACTAAACACAATGAGCAGTTCTTC. It encodes CASSSWTKHNEQFF.

At least ten counts were recorded for this clone. The J gene is TRBJ2-7, the V gene TRBV21-1. TRBV21-1 is annotated as a pseudogene. This CDR3 is built from 11 residues. CDR3 loop: CASSTPYEQYF. CDR3 sequence (DNA): TGTGCCAGCAGCACCCCCTACGAGCAGTACTTC.

This clone occurred a few times. Other DNA sequences of this sample code for an identical CDR3. The chain recombines TRBV2 with TRBJ2-7, with TRBD2 matching over 8 bases. The V and J ends lost 4 bases and 1 base, in that order; junction bases with no gene match: 3. The CDR3 covers 14 residues. The germline CDR1 and CDR2 sequences are SNHLY and FYNNEI. The CDR3 loop is CASSGTGGSYEQYF. In DNA, the CDR3 is TGTGCCAGCAGTGGAACGGGAGGGTCCTACGAGCAGTACTTC.

The chain carries TRBV7-2 and TRBJ2-7; 7 positions match TRBD1. The trim removed 5 bases at V and 4 bases at J, leaving 11 bases unmatched. The CDR3 spans 15 residues. Germline lookup yields CDR1 SGHTA and CDR2 FQGNSA. The DNA of the CDR3 is TGTGCCAGCAGCGGGGTGACAGGGTACGGATACGAGCAGTACTTC. This sequence encodes CASSGVTGYGYEQYF. Combining the CDR3 with reference TRBV7-2 and TRBJ2-7 gives the whole variable domain GAGVSQSPSNKVTEKGKDVELRCDPISGHTALYWYRQSLGQGLEFLIYFQGNSAPDKSGLPSDRFSAERTGGSVSTLTIQRTQQEDSAVYLCASSGVTGYGYEQYFGPGTRLTVT.

This clone was seen a few times. The chain couples TRBV7-2 to TRBJ2-1; 8 bases line up with TRBD2. This CDR3 comprises 16 residues. V was clipped by 3 bases and J by 5 bases; unmatched bases: 9. Per the germline V gene, CDR1 is SGHTA and CDR2 is FQGNSA. The CDR3 region is CASSFRGSGINNEQFF. The CDR3, as DNA: TGTGCCAGCAGCTTCCGAGGTAGCGGGATTAACAATGAGCAGTTCTTC.

V and J are TRBV5-4 and TRBJ2-3; 12 nucleotides agree with TRBD1. The CDR3 is 18 amino acids. With V trimmed by 5 bases and J by 4 bases, 14 bases remained unmatched. Germline V lookup: CDR1 SGHNT, CDR2 YYREEE (reference sequence). CDR3: CASRSSSGDRGLADTQYF. The DNA of the CDR3 is TGTGCCAGCAGGTCGTCGTCCGGGGACAGGGGGCTTGCAGATACGCAGTATTTT.

The genes are TRBV19 and TRBJ1-5; TRBD1 agrees at 7 bases. Trimming cost V 5 bases and J 6 bases; bases outside gene matches: 4. This CDR3 region has 13 residues. Germline loops: CDR1 LNHDA, CDR2 SQIVND (reference sequence). The CDR3 sequence is CASSLGQFQPQHF. CDR3 nucleotides: TGTGCCAGTAGTTTGGGACAGTTTCAGCCCCAGCATTTT.

The chain combines TRBV10-3 with TRBJ2-1; 11 nucleotides match TRBD2. From germline, CDR1 is ENHRY and CDR2 SYGVKD. The CDR3 sequence is 16 residues long. Germline trimming cut 5 bases from V and 6 bases from J; bases unmatched to any gene: 9. The CDR3 sequence: CAISNLAGGVRNEQFF. The CDR3 region has the DNA TGTGCCATCAGTAATCTAGCGGGGGGAGTGCGCAATGAGCAGTTCTTC.

This clone was seen ten or more times. The V and J genes are TRBV7-9 and TRBJ1-1; no definite D call. The V gene lost 7 bases and the J gene lost 3 bases, with 18 bases spanning the gap. This CDR3 has 15 amino acids. Germline CDR1 SEHNR, CDR2 FQNEAQ (reference sequence). In DNA, the CDR3 is TGTGCCAGCACCAGCTTGGCTAAGTTGTACACTGAAGCTTTCTTT. Residues: CASTSLAKLYTEAFF. The whole variable domain, filled in from reference TRBV7-9 and TRBJ1-1, reads DTGVSQNPRHKITKRGQNVTFRCDPISEHNRLYWYRQTLGQGPEFLTYFQNEAQLEKSRLLSDRFSAERPKGSFSTLEIQRTEQGDSAMYLCASTSLAKLYTEAFFGQGTRLTVV.

There are a few counts of this clone. The chain recombines TRBV6-5 with TRBJ2-2; D possibly corresponds to TRBD1 (5 bases). The CDR3 spans 12 residues. V lost 5 bases and J lost 5, with 6 bases in between. Germline-derived CDR1 and CDR2 are MNHEY and SVGAGI. CDR3 amino acids: CASSRQTGELFF. CDR3 sequence (DNA): TGTGCCAGCAGTCGACAGACCGGGGAGCTGTTTTTT.

This clone has only a few counts. The rearrangement uses TRBV7-2 and TRBJ2-1; D might be TRBD2 (5 bases). Germline CDR1 is SGHTA and CDR2 is FQGNSA. There are 14 residues in the CDR3. Trimming removed 7 bases at V and 2 bases at J, with 12 bases between. The CDR3 DNA reads as TGTGCCAGCACCAAATCCGGGGCCTACAATGAGCAGTTCTTC. Encoded protein: CASTKSGAYNEQFF.

The CDR3 nucleotides are TGTGCCAGCAGTTTACGGGGGCAGCCCCAGCATTTT. Translation gives CASSLRGQPQHF. The J gene is TRBJ1-5, the V gene TRBV27; tentative D call: TRBD1 (5 bases). This CDR3 has 12 residues. Germline V CDR1 and CDR2: MNHEY, SMNVEV (reference sequence). V lost 2 bases and J 7 bases, leaving 6 bases between the germline ends.